The clone carrying this T cell receptor (beta chain) was seen only a few times. The antigen is undetermined. Amplification targeted TCR beta CDR3 regions from RNA transcripts. A first-round RT-PCR of the TCR CDR3 used the HTBI primer set. TCRdb processed the multiplex PCR reads anew with MiXCR; each CDR3 protein has one entry. The sample includes 30,000 to 40,000 distinct CDR3 sequences, about 50% of them seen just once. The sample belongs to a study of T cells in Graves' hyperthyroidism and ophthalmopathy. Overall study findings and caveats: Most clonotypes expanded in thyroid above 0.001 were likewise present in blood.

CDR3 length: 14 amino acids. Germline V gene data show CDR1 as GTSNPN and CDR2 as SVGIG (reference sequence). Trimming at V came to 7 bases and at J to 1 base, leaving 7 bases not matched to a gene. Exclusion of a patient resulted from uncontrolled infection, other autoimmune disease, pregnancy or lactation. The rearrangement links TRBV30 to TRBJ1-3, with 7 bases that match TRBD1. This receptor was taken from a woman aged 50 to 60 with Graves' hyperthyroidism that later progressed to Graves' ophthalmopathy. Specimen: blood. CDR3 residues: CASTGLRSGNTIYF. CDR3 nucleotides: TGTGCCTCGACAGGGTTGCGTTCTGGAAACACCATATATTTT. The entire variable domain, with the rest obtained from reference TRBV30 and TRBJ1-3, is as follows: SQTIHQWPATLVQPVGSPLSLECTVEGTSNPNLYWYRQAAGRGLQLLFYSVGIGQISSEVPQNLSASRPQDRQFILSSKKLLLSDSGFYLCASTGLRSGNTIYFGEGSWLTVV.